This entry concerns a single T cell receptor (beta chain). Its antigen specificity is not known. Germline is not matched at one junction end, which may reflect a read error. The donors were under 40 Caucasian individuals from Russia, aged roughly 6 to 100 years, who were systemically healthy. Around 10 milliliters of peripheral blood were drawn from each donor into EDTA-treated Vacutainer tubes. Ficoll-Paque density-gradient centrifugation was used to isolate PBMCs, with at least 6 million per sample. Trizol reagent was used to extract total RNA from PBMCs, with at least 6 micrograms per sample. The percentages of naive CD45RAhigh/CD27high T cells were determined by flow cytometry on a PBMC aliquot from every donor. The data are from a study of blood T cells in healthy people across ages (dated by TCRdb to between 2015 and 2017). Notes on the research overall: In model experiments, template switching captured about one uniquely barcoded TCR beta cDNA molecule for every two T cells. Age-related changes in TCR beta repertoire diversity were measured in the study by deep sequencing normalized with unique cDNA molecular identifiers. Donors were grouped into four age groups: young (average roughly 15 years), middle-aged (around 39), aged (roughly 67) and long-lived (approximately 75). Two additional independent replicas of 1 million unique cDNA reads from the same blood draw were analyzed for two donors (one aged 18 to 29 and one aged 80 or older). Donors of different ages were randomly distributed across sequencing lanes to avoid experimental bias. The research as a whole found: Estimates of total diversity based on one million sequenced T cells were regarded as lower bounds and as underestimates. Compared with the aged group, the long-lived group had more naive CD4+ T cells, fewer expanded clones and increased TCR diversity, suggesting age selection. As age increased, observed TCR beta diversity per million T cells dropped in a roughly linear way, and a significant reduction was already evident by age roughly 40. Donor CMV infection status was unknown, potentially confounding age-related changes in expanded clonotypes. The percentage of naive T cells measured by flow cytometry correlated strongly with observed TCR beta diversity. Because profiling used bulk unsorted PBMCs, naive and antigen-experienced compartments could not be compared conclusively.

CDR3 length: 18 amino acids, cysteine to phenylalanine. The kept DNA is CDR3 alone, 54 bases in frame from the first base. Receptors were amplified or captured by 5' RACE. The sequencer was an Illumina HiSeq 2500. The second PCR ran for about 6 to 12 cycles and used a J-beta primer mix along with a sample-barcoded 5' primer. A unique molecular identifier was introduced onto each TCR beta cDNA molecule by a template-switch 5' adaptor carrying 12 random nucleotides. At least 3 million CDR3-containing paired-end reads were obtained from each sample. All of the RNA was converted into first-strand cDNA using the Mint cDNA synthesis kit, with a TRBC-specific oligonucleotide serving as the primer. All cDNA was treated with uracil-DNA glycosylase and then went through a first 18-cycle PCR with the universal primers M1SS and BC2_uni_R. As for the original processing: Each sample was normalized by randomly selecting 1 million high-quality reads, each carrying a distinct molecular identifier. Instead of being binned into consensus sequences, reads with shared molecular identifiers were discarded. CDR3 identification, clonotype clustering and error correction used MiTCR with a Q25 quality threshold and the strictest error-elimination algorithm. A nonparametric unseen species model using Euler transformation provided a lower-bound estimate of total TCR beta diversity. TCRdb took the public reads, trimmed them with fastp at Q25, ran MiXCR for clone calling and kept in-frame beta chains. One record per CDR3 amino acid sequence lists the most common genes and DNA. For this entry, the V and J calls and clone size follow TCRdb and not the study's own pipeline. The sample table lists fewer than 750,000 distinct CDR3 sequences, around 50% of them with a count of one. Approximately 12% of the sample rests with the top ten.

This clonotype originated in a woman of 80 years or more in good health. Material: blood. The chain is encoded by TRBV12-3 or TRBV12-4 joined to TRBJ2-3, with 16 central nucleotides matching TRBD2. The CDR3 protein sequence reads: CAGSPGTSGRARTDTQYF. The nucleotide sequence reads TGTGCCGGCAGTCCCGGGACTAGCGGGAGGGCCCGCACAGATACGCAGTATTTT.